These 2 T cell receptor beta chains were sequenced from one sample in a study of monozygotic twins with cystic fibrosis. Some clones are missing from TCRdb's copy, which holds only in-frame ones; the method was immunoSEQ multiplex PCR. The table records 25,000 to 30,000 clones, about 96% of them present only once. Sequences were obtained from blood. The receptors were gathered from a girl aged 2 to 10 with cystic fibrosis.

This clone was observed once. The chain links TRBV29-1 to TRBJ1-1; the D gene is possibly TRBD1 (5 bases). The germline CDR1 and CDR2 sequences are SQVTM and ANQGSEA. The CDR3 spans 15 residues. V lost 3 bases, J lost 4 bases, and 18 bases lay in between. The CDR3 spells CSVEKGYGGGTEAFF. The CDR3, as DNA: TGCAGCGTTGAGAAGGGTTATGGGGGAGGCACTGAAGCTTTCTTT.

This clone came up once. In DNA, the CDR3 is TGTGCCAGCAACCTCCTCGGGGGAGAAGCTTTCTTT. Translation: CASNLLGGEAFF. This rearrangement joins TRBV6-5 to TRBJ1-1; possible D gene TRBD1, 5 bases. This CDR3 is built from 12 residues. From germline, CDR1 is MNHEY and CDR2 SVGAGI. The germline V and J ends were trimmed by 7 bases and 8 bases, with 14 bases remaining between them.